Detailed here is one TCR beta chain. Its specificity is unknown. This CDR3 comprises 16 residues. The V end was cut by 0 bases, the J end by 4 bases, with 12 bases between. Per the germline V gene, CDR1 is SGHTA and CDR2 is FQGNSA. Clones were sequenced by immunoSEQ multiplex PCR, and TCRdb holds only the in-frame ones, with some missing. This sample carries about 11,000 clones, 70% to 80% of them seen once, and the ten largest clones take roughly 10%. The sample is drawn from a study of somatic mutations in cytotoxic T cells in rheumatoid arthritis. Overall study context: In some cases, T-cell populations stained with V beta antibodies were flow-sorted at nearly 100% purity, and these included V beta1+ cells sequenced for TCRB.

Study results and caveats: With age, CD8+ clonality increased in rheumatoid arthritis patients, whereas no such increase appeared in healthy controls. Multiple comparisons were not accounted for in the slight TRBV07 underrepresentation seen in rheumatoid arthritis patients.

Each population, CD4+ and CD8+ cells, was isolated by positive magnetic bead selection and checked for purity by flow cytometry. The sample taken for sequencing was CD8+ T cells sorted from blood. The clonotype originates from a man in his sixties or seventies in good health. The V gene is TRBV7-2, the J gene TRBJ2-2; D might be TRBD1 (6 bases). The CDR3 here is CASSLAVGAVTGELFF. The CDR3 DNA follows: TGTGCCAGCAGCTTAGCTGTGGGGGCGGTCACCGGGGAGCTGTTTTTT.